There are many counts of the clone carrying this T cell receptor (beta chain). The time point here: newly diagnosed GD, antithyroid drugs for less than 3 months. The authors made the TCR library using RNA they extracted from PBMCs. The germline gives CDR1 SNHLY, CDR2 FYNNEI. The CDR3 has 13 residues. V was cut by 6 bases and J by 9 bases, with 15 bases left in between. This sample stems from a study of regulatory T cells in long-lasting Graves disease. TCR beta libraries were built with iRepertoire HTBI primers and Arm-PCR of CDR3 regions. Using its own MiXCR run on the multiplex PCR reads, TCRdb lists one record per CDR3 protein. Of 350,000 to 500,000 distinct CDR3 sequences in the sample, 16% were seen once. This same sample was also taken into another study, of T cells in Graves' hyperthyroidism and ophthalmopathy.

This TCR was recovered from a woman aged 30 to 39 with Graves disease. The sequencing used peripheral blood mononuclear cells (PBMCs), collected at new diagnosis, from a patient treated with antithyroid drugs. The chain carries TRBV2 and TRBJ1-5, with D possibly TRBD1 on 6 matching bases. In DNA form, the CDR3 reads TGTGCCAGCAGGAGGGACACCCCCTCGCCCCAGCATTTT. As protein: CASRRDTPSPQHF.